A selection of T cell receptor beta chains follows, all from one sample in a study of CD8 T cells in Susac syndrome. TCRdb ran MiXCR on the immunoSEQ multiplex PCR reads and lists one entry per CDR3 protein. The data contain about 150,000 distinct CDR3 sequences, about 94% of them seen just once; the ten biggest clones take up more than 0.2%. Material: CD8+ T cells from PBMCs. These receptors were taken from a human donor with multiple sclerosis. The CDR3 runs from the conserved cysteine through the conserved F or W. A D gene is named only where the DNA matches it firmly. Clone size, where shown, is once, few, many, or a class for clones that have expanded.

v_gene,d_gene,abundance,j_gene,CDR3aa,CDR3nt
TRBV12-3/TRBV12-4,TRBD2,once,TRBJ2-5,CASNPSGTSGRETQYF,TGTGCCAGCAACCCCTCCGGGACTAGCGGCAGAGAGACCCAGTACTTC
TRBV19,.,.,TRBJ1-5,CASSPGTDKIQPQHF,TGTGCCAGTTCTCCCGGGACGGATAAAATCCAGCCCCAGCATTTT
TRBV29-1,.,.,TRBJ1-2,CSVDSQGINYGYTF,TGCAGCGTTGATTCCCAGGGAATTAACTATGGCTACACCTTC
TRBV29-1,TRBD2,.,TRBJ2-1,CSVVGGAYNEQFF,TGCAGCGTTGTCGGGGGGGCCTACAATGAGCAGTTCTTC
TRBV6-5,.,once,TRBJ2-3,CASNWIRASPFSTDTQYF,TGTGCCAGCAATTGGATCAGGGCTTCCCCCTTTAGCACAGATACGCAGTATTTT
TRBV29-1,.,.,TRBJ2-1,CSVDGDGGASYNEQFF,TGCAGCGTTGATGGTGATGGGGGGGCCTCCTACAATGAGCAGTTCTTC
TRBV3-1,.,.,TRBJ1-5,CASSQGLDRRQPQHF,TGTGCCAGCAGCCAAGGCCTCGACAGGCGGCAGCCCCAGCATTTT
TRBV9,.,.,TRBJ1-1,CASSVVSGVQAFF,TGTGCCAGCAGCGTAGTAAGCGGGGTACAGGCTTTCTTT
TRBV6-4,TRBD2,.,TRBJ2-1,CASSEGLADTNEQFF,TGTGCCAGCAGTGAAGGACTAGCGGATACTAATGAGCAGTTCTTC
TRBV27,.,.,TRBJ1-1,CASSLGLGLSEAFF,TGTGCCAGCAGTTTAGGGCTGGGGTTGTCTGAAGCTTTCTTT
TRBV25-1,.,.,TRBJ2-7,CASSRGRQRNEQYF,TGTGCCAGTTCTCGTGGGAGACAGCGTAACGAGCAGTACTTC
TRBV6-6,TRBD2,.,TRBJ2-7,CASGQRGPSYEQYF,TGTGCCAGCGGCCAGCGGGGACCCTCCTACGAGCAGTACTTC
TRBV30,.,.,TRBJ2-7,CAWSRGAYEQYF,TGTGCCTGGAGTAGAGGGGCCTACGAGCAGTACTTC
TRBV2,.,.,TRBJ1-1,CASSGLMNTEAFF,TGTGCCAGCAGTGGCCTTATGAACACTGAAGCTTTCTTT
TRBV7-2,.,.,TRBJ2-6,CASSPGNTGANVLTF,TGTGCCAGCAGCCCGGGGAATACTGGGGCCAACGTCCTGACTTTC
TRBV2,.,few,TRBJ2-7,CASTDSYEQYF,TGTGCCAGTACGGACAGCTACGAGCAGTACTTC
TRBV2,.,.,TRBJ2-7,CASSIPNGTLSSYEQYF,TGTGCCAGCAGTATACCGAACGGGACCTTGAGCTCCTACGAGCAGTACTTC
TRBV7-9,.,.,TRBJ2-7,CASSSTAAYEQYF,TGTGCCAGCAGTTCTACAGCGGCCTACGAGCAGTACTTC
TRBV29-1,TRBD1,.,TRBJ2-7,CSVFGQGGHEQYF,TGCAGCGTTTTCGGACAGGGTGGCCACGAGCAGTACTTC
TRBV7-6,.,.,TRBJ2-5,CASSSTQETQYF,TGTGCCAGCAGCTCCACCCAAGAGACCCAGTACTTC
TRBV11-2,TRBD2,once,TRBJ2-3,CASSLEVAGGLVGDTQYF,TGTGCCAGCAGCTTAGAGGTAGCGGGGGGTCTAGTAGGTGATACGCAGTATTTT
TRBV20-1,.,few,TRBJ2-4,CSATEEKNIQYF,TGCAGTGCTACCGAGGAGAAAAACATTCAGTACTTC
TRBV9,.,.,TRBJ1-1,CASSVYESPYEAFF,TGTGCCAGCAGCGTATATGAATCACCCTATGAGGCTTTCTTT
TRBV6-5,TRBD1,.,TRBJ2-7,CASSVTGTGRYEQYF,TGTGCCAGCAGTGTGACCGGGACAGGGAGATACGAGCAGTACTTC
TRBV29-1,.,.,TRBJ1-2,CSVTTYKGTNYGYTF,TGCAGCGTAACCACCTATAAGGGTACTAACTATGGCTACACCTTC
TRBV29-1,.,.,TRBJ1-1,CSVGREHTEAFF,TGCAGCGTTGGTCGGGAGCACACTGAAGCTTTCTTT
TRBV29-1,TRBD1,.,TRBJ2-3,CSVPDEEDRTTDTQYF,TGCAGCGTTCCCGATGAGGAGGACAGGACCACAGATACGCAGTATTTT
TRBV29-1,TRBD1,.,TRBJ2-7,CSVGQGNRPYEQYF,TGCAGCGTTGGACAGGGGAATAGACCATACGAGCAGTACTTC
TRBV2,.,.,TRBJ1-5,CASRREGAGNQPQHF,TGTGCCAGCAGAAGGGAGGGAGCGGGCAATCAGCCCCAGCATTTT
TRBV12-3/TRBV12-4,TRBD1,.,TRBJ2-7,CASSFGGQGWEQYF,TGTGCCAGCAGTTTTGGGGGACAGGGATGGGAGCAGTACTTC
TRBV9,TRBD1,.,TRBJ2-2,CASSHGTGNTGELFF,TGTGCCAGCAGCCACGGGACAGGGAACACCGGGGAGCTGTTTTTT
TRBV29-1,.,.,TRBJ1-2,CSVRVDLINYGYTF,TGCAGCGTTCGAGTAGACTTAATTAACTATGGCTACACCTTC
TRBV7-9,TRBD2,.,TRBJ2-1,CASSPSGGGYHNEQFF,TGTGCCAGCAGCCCCAGTGGGGGGGGATACCACAATGAGCAGTTCTTC
TRBV29-1,.,.,TRBJ2-1,CSVDGALLEQFF,TGCAGCGTTGACGGGGCCCTCCTAGAGCAGTTCTTC
TRBV27,TRBD2,.,TRBJ2-1,CASSGPAGENNDQFF,TGTGCCAGCAGTGGCCCAGCGGGGGAGAACAATGATCAGTTCTTC
TRBV6-6,TRBD2,.,TRBJ2-5,CASSTSGNQETQYF,TGTGCCAGCAGCACTAGCGGGAACCAAGAGACCCAGTACTTC
TRBV14,.,.,TRBJ2-1,CASSQDWDEQFF,TGTGCCAGCAGCCAAGATTGGGATGAGCAGTTCTTC
TRBV12-3/TRBV12-4,TRBD1,.,TRBJ1-2,CASRTGDGYTF,TGTGCCAGCAGAACAGGGGACGGCTACACCTTC
TRBV27,TRBD1,.,TRBJ2-1,CASSPAAGGYNEQFF,TGTGCCAGCAGTCCAGCGGCAGGGGGCTACAATGAGCAGTTCTTC
TRBV7-9,.,.,TRBJ2-3,CASILPGRPGLDTQYF,TGTGCCAGCATCCTTCCCGGGAGACCCGGTCTAGATACGCAGTATTTT